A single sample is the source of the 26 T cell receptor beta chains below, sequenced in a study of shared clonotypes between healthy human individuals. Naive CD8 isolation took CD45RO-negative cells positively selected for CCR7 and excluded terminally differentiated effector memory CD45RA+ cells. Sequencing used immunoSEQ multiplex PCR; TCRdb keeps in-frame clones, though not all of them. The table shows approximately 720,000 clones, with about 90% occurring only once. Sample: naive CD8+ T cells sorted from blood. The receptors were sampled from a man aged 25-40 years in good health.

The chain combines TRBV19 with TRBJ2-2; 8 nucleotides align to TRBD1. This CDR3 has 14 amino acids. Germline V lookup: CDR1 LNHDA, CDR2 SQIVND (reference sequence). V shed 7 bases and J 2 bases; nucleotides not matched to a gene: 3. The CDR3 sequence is CASTGTGNTGELFF. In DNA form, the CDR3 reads TGTGCCAGTACGGGGACAGGAAACACCGGGGAGCTGTTTTTT. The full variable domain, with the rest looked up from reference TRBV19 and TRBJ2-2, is DGGITQSPKYLFRKEGQNVTLSCEQNLNHDAMYWYRQDPGQGLRLIYYSQIVNDFQKGDIAEGYSVSREKKESFPLTVTSAQKNPTAFYLCASTGTGNTGELFFGEGSRLTVL.

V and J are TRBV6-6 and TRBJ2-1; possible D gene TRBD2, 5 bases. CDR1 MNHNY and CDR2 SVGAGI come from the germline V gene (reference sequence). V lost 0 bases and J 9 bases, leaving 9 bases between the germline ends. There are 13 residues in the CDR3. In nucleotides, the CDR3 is TGTGCCAGCAGTTACTCGAGGGTTTTTGAGCAGTTCTTC. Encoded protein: CASSYSRVFEQFF.

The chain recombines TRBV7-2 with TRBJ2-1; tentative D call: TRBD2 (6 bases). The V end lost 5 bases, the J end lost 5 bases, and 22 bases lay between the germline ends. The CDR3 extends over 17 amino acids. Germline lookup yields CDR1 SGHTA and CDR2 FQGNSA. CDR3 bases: TGTGCCAGCAGCCCTAGCTTGGGGGGAGTTGGGAACAATGAGCAGTTCTTC. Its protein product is CASSPSLGGVGNNEQFF.

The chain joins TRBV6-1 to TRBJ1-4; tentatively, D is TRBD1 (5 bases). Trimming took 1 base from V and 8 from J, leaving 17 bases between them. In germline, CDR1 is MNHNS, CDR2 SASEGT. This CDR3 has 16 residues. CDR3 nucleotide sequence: TGTGCCAGCAGTGAAGGGTCCTGGGCAGGGCAGGAAAAACTGTTTTTT. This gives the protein CASSEGSWAGQEKLFF.

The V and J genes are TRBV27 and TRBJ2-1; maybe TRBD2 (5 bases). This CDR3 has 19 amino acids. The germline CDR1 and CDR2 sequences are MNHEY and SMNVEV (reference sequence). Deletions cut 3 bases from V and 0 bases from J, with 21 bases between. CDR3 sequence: CASSLLGSGSGSSYNEQFF. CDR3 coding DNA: TGTGCCAGCAGTTTGTTAGGATCGGGCAGTGGGAGCTCCTACAATGAGCAGTTCTTC.

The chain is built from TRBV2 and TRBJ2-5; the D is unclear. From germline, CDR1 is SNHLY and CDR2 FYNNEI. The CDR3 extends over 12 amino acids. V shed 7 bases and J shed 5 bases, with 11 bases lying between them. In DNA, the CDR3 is TGTGCCAGCACCCCCTCCCGGGAGACCCAGTACTTC. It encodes CASTPSRETQYF. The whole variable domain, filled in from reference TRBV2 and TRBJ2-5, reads EPEVTQTPSHQVTQMGQEVILRCVPISNHLYFYWYRQILGQKVEFLVSFYNNEISEKSEIFDDQFSVERPDGSNFTLKIRSTKLEDSAMYFCASTPSRETQYFGPGTRLLVL.

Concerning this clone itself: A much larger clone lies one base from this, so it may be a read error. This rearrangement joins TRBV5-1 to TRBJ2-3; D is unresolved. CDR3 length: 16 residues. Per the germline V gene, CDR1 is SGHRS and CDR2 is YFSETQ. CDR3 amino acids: CSSWTGDGHIPDTQYF. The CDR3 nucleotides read TGCTCCAGTTGGACCGGAGACGGTCACATCCCCGATACGCAGTATTTT.

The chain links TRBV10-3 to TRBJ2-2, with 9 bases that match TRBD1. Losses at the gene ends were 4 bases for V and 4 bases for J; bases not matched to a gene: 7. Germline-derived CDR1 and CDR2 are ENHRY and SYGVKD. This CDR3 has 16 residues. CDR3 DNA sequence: TGTGCCATCAGTGCCCTCGACAGGGGGAGCACCGGGGAGCTGTTTTTT. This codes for CAISALDRGSTGELFF.

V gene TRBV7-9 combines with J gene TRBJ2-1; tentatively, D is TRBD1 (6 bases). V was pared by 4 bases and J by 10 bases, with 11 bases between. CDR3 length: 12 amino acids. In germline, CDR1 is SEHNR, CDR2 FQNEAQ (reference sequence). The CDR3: CASSSYREEQFF. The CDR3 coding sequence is TGTGCCAGCAGCTCATACAGGGAAGAGCAGTTCTTC.

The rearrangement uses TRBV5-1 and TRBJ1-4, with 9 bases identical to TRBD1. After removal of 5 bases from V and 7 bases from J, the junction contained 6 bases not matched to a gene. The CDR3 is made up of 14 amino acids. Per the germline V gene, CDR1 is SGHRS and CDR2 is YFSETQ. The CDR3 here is CASRLDRGREKLFF. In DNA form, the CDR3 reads TGCGCCAGCAGACTGGACAGGGGTCGTGAAAAACTGTTTTTT.

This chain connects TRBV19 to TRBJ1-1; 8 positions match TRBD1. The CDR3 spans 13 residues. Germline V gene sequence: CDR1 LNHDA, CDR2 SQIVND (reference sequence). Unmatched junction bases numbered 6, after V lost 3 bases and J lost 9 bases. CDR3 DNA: TGTGCCAGTAGTATTGGACAGGGCCAGAAAGCTTTCTTT. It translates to CASSIGQGQKAFF.

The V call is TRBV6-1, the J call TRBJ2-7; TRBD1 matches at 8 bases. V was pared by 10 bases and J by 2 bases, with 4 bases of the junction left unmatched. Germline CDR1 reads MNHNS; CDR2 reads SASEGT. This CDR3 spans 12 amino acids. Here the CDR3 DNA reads TGTGCCACCCGACAGGGGCCCTACGAGCAGTACTTC. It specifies CATRQGPYEQYF.

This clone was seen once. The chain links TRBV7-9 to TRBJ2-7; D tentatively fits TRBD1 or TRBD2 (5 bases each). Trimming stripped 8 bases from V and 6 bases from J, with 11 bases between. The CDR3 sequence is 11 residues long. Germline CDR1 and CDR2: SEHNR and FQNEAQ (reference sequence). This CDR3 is CASGQGPEQYF. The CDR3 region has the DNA TGTGCCAGCGGGCAGGGACCCGAGCAGTACTTC.

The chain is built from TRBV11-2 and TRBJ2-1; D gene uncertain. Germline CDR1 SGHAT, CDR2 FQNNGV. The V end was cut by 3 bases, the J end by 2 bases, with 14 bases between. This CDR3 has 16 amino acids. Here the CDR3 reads CASSLGKLRTYNEQFF. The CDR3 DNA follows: TGTGCCAGCAGCTTGGGGAAACTCCGGACCTACAATGAGCAGTTCTTC.

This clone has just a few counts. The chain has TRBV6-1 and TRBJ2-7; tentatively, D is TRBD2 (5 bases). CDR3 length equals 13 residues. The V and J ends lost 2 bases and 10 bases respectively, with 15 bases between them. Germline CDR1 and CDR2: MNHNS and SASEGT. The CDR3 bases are TGTGCCAGCAGTGAACACCCGAGGGCATTTCAGTACTTC. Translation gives CASSEHPRAFQYF.

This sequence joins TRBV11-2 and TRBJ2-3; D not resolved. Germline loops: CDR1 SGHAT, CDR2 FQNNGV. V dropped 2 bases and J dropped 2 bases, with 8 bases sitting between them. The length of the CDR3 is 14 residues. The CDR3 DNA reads TGTGCCAGCAGCTTAATTGCTTACACAGATACGCAGTATTTT. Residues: CASSLIAYTDTQYF.

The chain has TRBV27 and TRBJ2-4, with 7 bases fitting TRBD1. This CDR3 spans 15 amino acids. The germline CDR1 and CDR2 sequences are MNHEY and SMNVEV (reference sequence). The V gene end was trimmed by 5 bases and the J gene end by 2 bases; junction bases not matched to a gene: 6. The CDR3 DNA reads TGTGCCAGCAGTCCCTCGACAGGGTCCAAAAACATTCAGTACTTC. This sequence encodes CASSPSTGSKNIQYF.

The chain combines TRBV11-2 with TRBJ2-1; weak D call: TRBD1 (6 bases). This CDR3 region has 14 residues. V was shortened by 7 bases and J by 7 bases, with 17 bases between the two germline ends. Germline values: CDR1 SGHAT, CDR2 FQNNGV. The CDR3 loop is CASNLEAGTNEQFF. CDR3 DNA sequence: TGTGCCAGCAACCTAGAAGCTGGGACAAATGAGCAGTTCTTC.

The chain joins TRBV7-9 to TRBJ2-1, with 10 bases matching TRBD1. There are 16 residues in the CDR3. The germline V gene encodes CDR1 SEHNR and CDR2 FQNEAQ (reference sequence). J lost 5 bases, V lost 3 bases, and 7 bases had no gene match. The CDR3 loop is CASSLARDRGHNEQFF. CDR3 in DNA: TGTGCCAGCAGCTTGGCCCGGGACAGGGGTCACAATGAGCAGTTCTTC.

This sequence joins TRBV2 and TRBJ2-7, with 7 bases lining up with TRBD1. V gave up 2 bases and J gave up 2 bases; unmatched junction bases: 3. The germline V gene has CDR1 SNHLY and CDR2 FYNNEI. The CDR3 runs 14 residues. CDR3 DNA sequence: TGTGCCAGCAGTGAACCCGGGACAGCCTACGAGCAGTACTTC. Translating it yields CASSEPGTAYEQYF.

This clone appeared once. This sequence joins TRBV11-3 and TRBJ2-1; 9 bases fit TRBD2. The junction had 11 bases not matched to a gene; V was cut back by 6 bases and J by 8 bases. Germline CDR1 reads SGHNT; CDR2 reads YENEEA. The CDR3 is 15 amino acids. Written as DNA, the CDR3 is TGTGCCAGCAGGGGGACTAGCAATGCTGAGTATGAGCAGTTCTTC. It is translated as CASRGTSNAEYEQFF.

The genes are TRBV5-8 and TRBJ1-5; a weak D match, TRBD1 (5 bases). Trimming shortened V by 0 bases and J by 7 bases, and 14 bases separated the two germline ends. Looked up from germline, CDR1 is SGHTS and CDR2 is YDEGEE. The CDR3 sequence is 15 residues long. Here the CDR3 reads CASSLEGGPGQPQHF. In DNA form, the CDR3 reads TGTGCCAGCAGCTTGGAGGGAGGCCCAGGGCAGCCCCAGCATTTT. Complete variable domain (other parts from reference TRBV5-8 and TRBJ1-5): EAGVTQSPTHLIKTRGQQATLRCSPISGHTSVYWYQQALGLGLQFLLWYDEGEERNRGNFPPRFSGRQFPNYSSELNVNALELEDSALYLCASSLEGGPGQPQHFGDGTRLSIL.

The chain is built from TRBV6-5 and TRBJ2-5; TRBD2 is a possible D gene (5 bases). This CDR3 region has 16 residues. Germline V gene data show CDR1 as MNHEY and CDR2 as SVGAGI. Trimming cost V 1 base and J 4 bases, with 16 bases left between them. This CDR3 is CASSYWRSSKGETQYF. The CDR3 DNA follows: TGTGCCAGCAGTTACTGGCGCTCTAGCAAGGGAGAGACCCAGTACTTC.

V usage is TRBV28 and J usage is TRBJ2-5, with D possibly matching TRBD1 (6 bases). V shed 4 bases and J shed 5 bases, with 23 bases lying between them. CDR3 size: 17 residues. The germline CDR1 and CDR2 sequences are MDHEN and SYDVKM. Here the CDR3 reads CASSSSYPPGVRETQYF. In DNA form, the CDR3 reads TGTGCCAGCAGTTCCTCATACCCCCCAGGGGTTAGGGAGACCCAGTACTTC.

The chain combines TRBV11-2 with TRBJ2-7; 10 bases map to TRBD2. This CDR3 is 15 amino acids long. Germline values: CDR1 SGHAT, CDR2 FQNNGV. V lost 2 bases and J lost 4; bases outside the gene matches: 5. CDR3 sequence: CASSLFTSGTYEQYF. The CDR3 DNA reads TGTGCCAGCAGCTTATTCACTAGCGGGACTTACGAGCAGTACTTC. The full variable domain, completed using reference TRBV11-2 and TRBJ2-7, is EAGVAQSPRYKIIEKRQSVAFWCNPISGHATLYWYQQILGQGPKLLIQFQNNGVVDDSQLPKDRFSAERLKGVDSTLKIQPAKLEDSAVYLCASSLFTSGTYEQYFGPGTRLTVT.

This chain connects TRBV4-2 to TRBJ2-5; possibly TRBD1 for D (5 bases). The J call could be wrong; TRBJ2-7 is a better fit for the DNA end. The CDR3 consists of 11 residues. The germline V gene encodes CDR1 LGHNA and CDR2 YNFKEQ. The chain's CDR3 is CASRQGNEQYF. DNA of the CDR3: TGTGCCAGCAGGCAGGGCAACGAGCAGTACTTC.